What follows are 12 T cell receptor beta chains derived from one specimen sequenced in a study of breast tumors, draining lymph nodes, adjacent tissues. The lymph nodes were axillary draining lymph nodes from breast cancer patients. One entry per CDR3 protein, called by TCRdb with MiXCR from the multiplex PCR reads. This table holds about 270,000 distinct CDR3 sequences, around 31% found once. Source material: axillary lymph node tissue. All receptors come from a female donor with breast cancer. Some clones in this sample may be carry-over from other donors' samples.

To note about this clonotype: A much larger clone is a single base away; this may be a read error. The chain carries TRBV7-2 and TRBJ2-7; D is uncertain. In germline, CDR1 is SGHTA, CDR2 FQGNSA. The CDR3 contains 15 residues. The CDR3, as DNA: TGTGCCAGCAGCTTAAGACCGTTACCCCCCTACGAGCAGCACTTC. It encodes CASSLRPLPPYEQHF.

In this sample, this clonotype turned up many times. The chain links TRBV29-1 to TRBJ2-1; tentatively, D is TRBD1 or TRBD2 (5 bases each). Germline V gene lookup returns CDR1 SQVTM and CDR2 ANQGSEA. V was cut by 7 bases and J by 6 bases, with 25 bases left in between. The CDR3 is 16 amino acids. The CDR3 region has the DNA TGCAGCGCCCGACTCAAACCCGGGACCAGAAGCAATGAGCAGTTCTTC. Amino acids: CSARLKPGTRSNEQFF.

In this sample, this clonotype turned up many times. The V and J genes are TRBV20-1 and TRBJ2-7, with 7 bases that match TRBD2. The length of the CDR3 is 13 residues. Per germline, CDR1 DFQATT and CDR2 SNEGSKA (reference sequence). Trimming cost V 6 bases and J 3 bases; bases outside gene matches: 8. Here the CDR3 reads CSAMGLADYEQYF. In DNA form, the CDR3 reads TGCAGTGCCATGGGCCTAGCGGACTACGAGCAGTACTTC.

This clonotype appeared many times. The rearrangement uses TRBV19 and TRBJ1-2; tentative D call: TRBD1 (5 bases). Trimming took 2 bases from V and 7 from J, leaving 11 bases between them. The CDR3 is made up of 13 amino acids. Germline-derived CDR1 and CDR2 are LNHDA and SQIVND (reference sequence). The CDR3 loop is CASSIQGQGGYTF. The CDR3 nucleotides read TGTGCCAGTAGTATACAAGGCCAGGGTGGCTACACCTTC.

As for this clonotype: A clone one base away is much larger, so this may be a read error. This rearrangement joins TRBV6-4 to TRBJ2-7; 9 bases map to TRBD2. CDR1 MRHNA and CDR2 SNTAGT come from the germline V gene. There are 15 residues in the CDR3. Germline trimming cut 4 bases from V and 5 bases from J; bases unmatched to any gene: 9. CDR3 sequence (DNA): TGTGCCAGCAGTGCCCCAGGGCGGGGGGGAAACGAGCAGTACTTC. Translating it yields CASSAPGRGGNEQYF.

CDR3 residues: CAIEDRGGGYTF. The CDR3 bases are TGTGCCATCGAGGACAGGGGTGGCGGCTACACCTTC. The chain uses TRBV28 and TRBJ1-2; 9 nucleotides agree with TRBD1. CDR1 MDHEN and CDR2 SYDVKM come from the germline V gene. The CDR3 consists of 12 residues. Losses at the gene ends were 10 bases for V and 8 bases for J; bases not matched to a gene: 8.

Only a few counts were recorded for this clonotype. Since a much larger clone is just one base distant, this may be a read error. This chain connects TRBV20-1 to TRBJ1-2, with a possible D match to TRBD1 (5 bases). Germline assignment: CDR1 DFQATT and CDR2 SNEGSKA (reference sequence). This CDR3 is 13 amino acids long. The CDR3 sequence is CSARMGVGYAYTF. CDR3 DNA sequence: TGCAGTGCTAGAATGGGGGTGGGCTATGCCTACACCTTC.

This clonotype was seen at least ten times. The V and J genes are TRBV20-1 and TRBJ2-3; D gene uncertain. Per germline, CDR1 DFQATT and CDR2 SNEGSKA (reference sequence). The CDR3 loop spans 14 amino acids. Trimming pared 6 bases from V and 0 bases from J, leaving 13 bases between. CDR3 loop: CSAPSEASTDTQYF. In DNA, the CDR3 is TGCAGTGCCCCCAGCGAAGCTAGCACAGATACGCAGTATTTT.

Many counts were recorded for this clonotype. The V and J genes are TRBV6-5 and TRBJ2-2, with D possibly being TRBD1 or TRBD2 (5 bases each). CDR1 and CDR2 from the germline V gene are MNHEY and SVGAGI. V was clipped by 5 bases and J by 0 bases, with 13 bases between them. The length of the CDR3 is 16 residues. CDR3 sequence (DNA): TGTGCCAGCAGTAGGCGAGGGGCTGCGAACACCGGGGAGCTGTTTTTT. Its protein is CASSRRGAANTGELFF.

As regards this clonotype: This may stem from a read error, because a much larger clone lies one nucleotide away. The chain recombines TRBV12-3 or TRBV12-4 with TRBJ1-5; no reliable D call. The CDR3 contains 15 residues. This CDR3 reads CASGMEAATDQPQHF. For the CDR3, the DNA is TGTGCTAGTGGTATGGAAGCAGCGACCGATCAGCCCCAGCATTTT.

This clonotype came up once. The V and J genes are TRBV11-3 and TRBJ2-3, with 10 nucleotides matching TRBD2. Trimming removed 5 bases from V and 6 bases from J; junction bases left unmatched: 5. The germline gives CDR1 SGHNT, CDR2 YENEEA. This CDR3 spans 14 amino acids. The CDR3 protein is CASSPSTSGDTQYF. CDR3 sequence (DNA): TGTGCCAGCAGCCCTTCGACTAGCGGGGATACGCAGTATTTT.

This clonotype was recorded many times. The chain recombines TRBV5-5 with TRBJ2-5; possibly TRBD1 for D (5 bases). Germline V lookup: CDR1 SGHKS, CDR2 YYEKEE (reference sequence). Trimming removed 0 bases at V and 4 bases at J, with 10 bases between. This CDR3 spans 14 amino acids. The CDR3 region is CASSLEGVGETQYF. In nucleotides, the CDR3 is TGTGCCAGCAGCTTGGAAGGGGTGGGAGAGACCCAGTACTTC. The full variable domain, completed using reference TRBV5-5 and TRBJ2-5, is DAGVTQSPTHLIKTRGQQVTLRCSPISGHKSVSWYQQVLGQGPQFIFQYYEKEERGRGNFPDRFSARQFPNYSSELNVNALLLGDSALYLCASSLEGVGETQYFGPGTRLLVL.